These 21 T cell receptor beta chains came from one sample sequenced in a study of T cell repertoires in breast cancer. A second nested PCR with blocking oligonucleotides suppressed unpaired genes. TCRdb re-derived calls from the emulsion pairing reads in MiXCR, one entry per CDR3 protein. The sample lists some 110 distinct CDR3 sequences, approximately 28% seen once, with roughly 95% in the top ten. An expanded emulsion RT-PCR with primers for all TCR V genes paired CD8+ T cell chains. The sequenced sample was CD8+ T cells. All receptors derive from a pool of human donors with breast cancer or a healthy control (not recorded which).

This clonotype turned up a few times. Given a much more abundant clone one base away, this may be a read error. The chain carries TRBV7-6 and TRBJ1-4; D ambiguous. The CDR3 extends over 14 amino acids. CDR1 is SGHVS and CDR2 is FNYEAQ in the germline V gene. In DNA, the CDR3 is TGTGCCGGCAGCGCCCTGACGGCTAATGAAAAACTGTTTTTT. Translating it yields CAGSALTANEKLFF.

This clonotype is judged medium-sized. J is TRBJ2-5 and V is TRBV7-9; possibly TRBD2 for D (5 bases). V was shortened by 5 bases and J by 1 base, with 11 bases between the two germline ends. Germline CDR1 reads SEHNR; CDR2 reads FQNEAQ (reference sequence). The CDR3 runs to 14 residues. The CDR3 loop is CASSLSGVQETQYF. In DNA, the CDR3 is TGTGCCAGCAGCCTGTCCGGGGTCCAAGAGACCCAGTACTTC.

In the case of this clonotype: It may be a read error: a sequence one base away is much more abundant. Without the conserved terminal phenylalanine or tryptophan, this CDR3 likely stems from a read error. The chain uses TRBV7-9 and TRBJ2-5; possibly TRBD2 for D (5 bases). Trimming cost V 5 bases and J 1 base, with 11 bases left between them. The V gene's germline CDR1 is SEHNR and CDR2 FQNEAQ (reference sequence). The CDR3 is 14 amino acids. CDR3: CASSLSGVQETQYI. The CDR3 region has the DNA TGTGCCAGCAGCCTGTCCGGGGTCCAAGAGACCCAGTACATC.

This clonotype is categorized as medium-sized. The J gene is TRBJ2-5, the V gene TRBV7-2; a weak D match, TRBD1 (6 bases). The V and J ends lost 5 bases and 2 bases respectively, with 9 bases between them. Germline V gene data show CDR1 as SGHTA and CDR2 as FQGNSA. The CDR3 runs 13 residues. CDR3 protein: CASSPGQQETQYF. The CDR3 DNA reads TGTGCCAGCAGCCCAGGACAGCAAGAGACCCAGTACTTC.

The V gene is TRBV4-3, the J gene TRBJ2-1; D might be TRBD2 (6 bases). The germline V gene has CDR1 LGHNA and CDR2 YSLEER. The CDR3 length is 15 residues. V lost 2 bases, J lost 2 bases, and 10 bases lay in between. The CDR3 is CASSQSRGTYNEQFF. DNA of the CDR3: TGCGCCAGCAGCCAATCTCGGGGGACCTACAATGAGCAGTTCTTC.

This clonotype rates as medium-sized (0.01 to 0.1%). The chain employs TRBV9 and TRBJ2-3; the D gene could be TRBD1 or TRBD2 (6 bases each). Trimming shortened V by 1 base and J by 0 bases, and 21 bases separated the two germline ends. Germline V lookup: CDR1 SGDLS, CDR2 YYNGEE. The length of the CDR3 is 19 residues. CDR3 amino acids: CASSVSLRGAEPSTDTQYF. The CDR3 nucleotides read TGTGCCAGCAGCGTAAGCTTGAGGGGGGCTGAACCTAGCACAGATACGCAGTATTTT.

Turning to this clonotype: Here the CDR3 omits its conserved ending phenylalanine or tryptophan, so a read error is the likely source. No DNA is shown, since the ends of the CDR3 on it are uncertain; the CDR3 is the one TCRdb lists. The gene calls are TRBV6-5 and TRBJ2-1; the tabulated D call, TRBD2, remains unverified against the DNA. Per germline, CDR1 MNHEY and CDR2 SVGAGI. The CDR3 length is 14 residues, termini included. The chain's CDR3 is CASNVRAINNEQLL.

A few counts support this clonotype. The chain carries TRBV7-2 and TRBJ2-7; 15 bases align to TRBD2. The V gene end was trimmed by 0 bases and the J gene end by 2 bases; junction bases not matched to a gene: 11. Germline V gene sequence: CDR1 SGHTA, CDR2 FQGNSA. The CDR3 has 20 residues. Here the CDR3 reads CASSLASAGTSGGHPYEQYF. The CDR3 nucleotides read TGTGCCAGCAGCTTAGCCTCGGCGGGGACTAGCGGGGGGCACCCCTACGAGCAGTACTTC.

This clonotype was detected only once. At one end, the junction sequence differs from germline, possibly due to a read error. The CDR3 sequence is CASISNTEVFF. DNA for the CDR3: TGTGCCAGCATATCGAACACTGAAGTTTTCTTT. V gene TRBV27 combines with J gene TRBJ1-1; D not certain. Germline V CDR1 and CDR2: MNHEY, SMNVEV (reference sequence). The CDR3 is 11 residues long.

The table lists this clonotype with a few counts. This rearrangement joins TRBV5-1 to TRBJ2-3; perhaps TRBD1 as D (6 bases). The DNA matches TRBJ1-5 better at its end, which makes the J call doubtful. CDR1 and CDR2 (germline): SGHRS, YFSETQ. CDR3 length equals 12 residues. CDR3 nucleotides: TGCGCCACCTCAGGGGAGTTAGATACGCAGCATTTT. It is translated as CATSGELDTQHF.

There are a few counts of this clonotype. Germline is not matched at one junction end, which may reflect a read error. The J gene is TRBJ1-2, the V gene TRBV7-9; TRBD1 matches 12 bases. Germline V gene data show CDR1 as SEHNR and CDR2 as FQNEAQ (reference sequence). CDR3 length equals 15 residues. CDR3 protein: CASSSGQGAYYGYTF. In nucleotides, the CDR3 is TGTGCCAGCAGCTCGGGACAGGGGGCCTACTATGGCTATACCTTC.

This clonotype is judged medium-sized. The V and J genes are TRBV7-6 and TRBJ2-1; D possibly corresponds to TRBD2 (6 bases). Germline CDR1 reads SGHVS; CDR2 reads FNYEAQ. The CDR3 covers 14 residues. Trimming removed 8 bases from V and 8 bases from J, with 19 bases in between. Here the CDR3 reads CASCSEGQLDEQFF. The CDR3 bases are TGTGCCAGCTGCTCGGAGGGCCAGCTTGATGAGCAGTTCTTC.

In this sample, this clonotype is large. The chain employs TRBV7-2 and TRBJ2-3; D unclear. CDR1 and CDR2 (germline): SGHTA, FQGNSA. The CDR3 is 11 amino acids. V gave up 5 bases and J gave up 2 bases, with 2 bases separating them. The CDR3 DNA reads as TGTGCCAGCAGCCTCACAGATACGCAGTATTTT. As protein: CASSLTDTQYF.

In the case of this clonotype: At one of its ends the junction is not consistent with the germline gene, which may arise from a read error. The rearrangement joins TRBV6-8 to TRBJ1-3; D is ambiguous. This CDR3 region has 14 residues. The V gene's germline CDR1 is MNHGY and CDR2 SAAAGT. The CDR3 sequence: CASSPQTTGSTIYF. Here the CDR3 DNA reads TGTGCCAGCAGCCCCCAGACTACTGGAAGCACCATATATTTT.

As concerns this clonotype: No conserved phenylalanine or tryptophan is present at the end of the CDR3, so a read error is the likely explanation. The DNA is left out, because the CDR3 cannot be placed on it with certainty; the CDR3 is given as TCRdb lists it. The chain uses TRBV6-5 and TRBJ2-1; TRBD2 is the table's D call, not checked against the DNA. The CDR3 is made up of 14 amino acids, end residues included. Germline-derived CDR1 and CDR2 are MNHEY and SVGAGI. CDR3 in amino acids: CASNVRAINNEKFL.

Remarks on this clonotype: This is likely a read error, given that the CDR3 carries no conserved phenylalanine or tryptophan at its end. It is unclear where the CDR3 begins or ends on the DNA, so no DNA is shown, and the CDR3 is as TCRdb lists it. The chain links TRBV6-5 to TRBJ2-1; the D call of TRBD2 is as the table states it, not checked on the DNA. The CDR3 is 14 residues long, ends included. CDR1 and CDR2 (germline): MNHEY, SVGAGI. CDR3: CASNGRAINNEKLL.

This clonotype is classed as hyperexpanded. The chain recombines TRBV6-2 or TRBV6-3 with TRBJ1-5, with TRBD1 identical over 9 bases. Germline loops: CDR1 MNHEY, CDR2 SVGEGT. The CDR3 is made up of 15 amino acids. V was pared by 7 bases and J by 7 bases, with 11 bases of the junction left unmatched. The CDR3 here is CASTLGQGFRQPQHF. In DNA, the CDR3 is TGTGCCAGCACCTTGGGACAGGGTTTTCGGCAGCCCCAGCATTTT.

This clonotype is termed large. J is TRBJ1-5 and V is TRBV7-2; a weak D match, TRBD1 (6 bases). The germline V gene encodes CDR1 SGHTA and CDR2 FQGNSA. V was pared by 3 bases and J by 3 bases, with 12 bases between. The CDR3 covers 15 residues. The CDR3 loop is CASSLNRDHNQPQHF. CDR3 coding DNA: TGTGCCAGCAGCTTGAACAGGGATCACAATCAGCCCCAGCATTTT.

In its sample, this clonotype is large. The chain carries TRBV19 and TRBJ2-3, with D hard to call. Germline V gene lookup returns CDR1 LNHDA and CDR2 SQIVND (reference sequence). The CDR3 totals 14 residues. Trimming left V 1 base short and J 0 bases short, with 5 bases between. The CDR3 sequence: CASSIVYSTDTQYF. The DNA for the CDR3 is TGTGCCAGTAGTATAGTATACAGCACAGATACGCAGTATTTT.

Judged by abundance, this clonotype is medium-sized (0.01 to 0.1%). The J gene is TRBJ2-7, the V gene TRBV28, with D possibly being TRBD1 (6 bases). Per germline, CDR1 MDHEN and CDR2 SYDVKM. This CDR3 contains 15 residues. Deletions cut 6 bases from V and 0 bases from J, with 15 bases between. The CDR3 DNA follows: TGTGCCAGCAGCTTCGCTATGGACAGCTCCTACGAGCAGTACTTC. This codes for CASSFAMDSSYEQYF.

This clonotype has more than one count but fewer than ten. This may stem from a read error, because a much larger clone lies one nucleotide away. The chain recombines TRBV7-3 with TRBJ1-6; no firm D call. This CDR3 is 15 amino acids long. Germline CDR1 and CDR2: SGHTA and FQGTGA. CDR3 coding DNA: TGCGCCAGCAGCGTAACTGAAGGAGGAAATTCACCCCTCCACTTT. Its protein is CASSVTEGGNSPLHF.